The present TCR beta chain was sequenced within a study of shared clonotypes between healthy human individuals. Points from the study as a whole: Naive subsets generally had larger estimated richness than memory subsets. Generation probability values for non-shared clonotypes were lower than those for clonotypes shared by all four donors. Rarefaction showed that sequencing of sorted subsets was incomplete (despite large depth). Naive CD4 clonotype sharing across a few donors was about 5%.

Of note for this clone: Its antigen is undetermined.

Germline CDR1 reads SGHNT; CDR2 reads YENEEA. The V gene lost 5 bases and the J gene lost 1 base, with 5 bases spanning the gap. The CDR3 is made up of 12 amino acids. Assay used: immunoSEQ multiplex PCR; TCRdb lists only in-frame clones, some missing. The sample holds 600,000 to 700,000 clones, approximately 73% seen once. The receptor was isolated from a woman aged 25 to 39 in good health. The V call is TRBV11-3, the J call TRBJ1-1; D gene unclear. Sequenced material: memory CD4+ T cells sorted from blood. Subset of the sample: CD45RA-negative fraction. CDR3 in amino acids: CASSGKNTEAFF. The CDR3 DNA is TGTGCCAGCAGCGGGAAGAACACTGAAGCTTTCTTT. Using reference TRBV11-3 and TRBJ1-1 for the parts outside the CDR3, the full variable domain is EAGVVQSPRYKIIEKKQPVAFWCNPISGHNTLYWYLQNLGQGPELLIRYENEEAVDDSQLPKDRFSAERLKGVDSTLKIQPAELGDSAVYLCASSGKNTEAFFGQGTRLTVV.